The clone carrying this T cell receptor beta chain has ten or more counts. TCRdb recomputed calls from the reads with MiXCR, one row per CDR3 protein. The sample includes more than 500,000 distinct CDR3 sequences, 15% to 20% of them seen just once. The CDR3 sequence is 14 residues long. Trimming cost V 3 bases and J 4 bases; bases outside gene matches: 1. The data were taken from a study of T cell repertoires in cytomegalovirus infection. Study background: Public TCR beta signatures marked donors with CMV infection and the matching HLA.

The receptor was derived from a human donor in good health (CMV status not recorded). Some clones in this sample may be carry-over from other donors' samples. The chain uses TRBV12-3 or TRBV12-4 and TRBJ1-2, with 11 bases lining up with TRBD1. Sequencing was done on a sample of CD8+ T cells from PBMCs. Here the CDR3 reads CASSLDRGPYGYTF. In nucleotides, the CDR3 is TGTGCCAGCAGTTTGGACAGGGGGCCCTATGGCTACACCTTC.